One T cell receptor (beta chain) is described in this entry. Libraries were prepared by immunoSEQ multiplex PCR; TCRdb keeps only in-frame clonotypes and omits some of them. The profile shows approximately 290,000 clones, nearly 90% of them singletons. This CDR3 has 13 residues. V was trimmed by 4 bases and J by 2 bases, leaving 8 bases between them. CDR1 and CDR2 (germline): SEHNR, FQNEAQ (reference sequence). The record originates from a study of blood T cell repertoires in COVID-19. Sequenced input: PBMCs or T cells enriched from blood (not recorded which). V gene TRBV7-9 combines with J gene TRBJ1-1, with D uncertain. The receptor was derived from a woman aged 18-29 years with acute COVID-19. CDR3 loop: CASSYTPNTEAFF. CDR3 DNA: TGTGCCAGCAGCTATACACCTAACACTGAAGCTTTCTTT.